The present T cell receptor beta chain was sequenced within a study of blood T cell repertoires in COVID-19. The CDR3 spans 15 residues. Germline assignment: CDR1 SGDLS and CDR2 YYNGEE. The V and J ends lost 1 base and 4 bases respectively, with 14 bases between them. Assay used: immunoSEQ multiplex PCR; TCRdb lists only in-frame clones, some missing. The table has 100,000 to 150,000 clones, around nine tenths seen once. What was sequenced was peripheral blood. The receptor's source is a woman aged 80 or older with acute or convalescent COVID-19. The J gene is TRBJ1-2, the V gene TRBV9, with D possibly TRBD1 on 6 matching bases. The CDR3 coding sequence is TGTGCCAGCAGCGTAATCACAGGGTCAATCTATGGCTACACCTTC. It translates to CASSVITGSIYGYTF.